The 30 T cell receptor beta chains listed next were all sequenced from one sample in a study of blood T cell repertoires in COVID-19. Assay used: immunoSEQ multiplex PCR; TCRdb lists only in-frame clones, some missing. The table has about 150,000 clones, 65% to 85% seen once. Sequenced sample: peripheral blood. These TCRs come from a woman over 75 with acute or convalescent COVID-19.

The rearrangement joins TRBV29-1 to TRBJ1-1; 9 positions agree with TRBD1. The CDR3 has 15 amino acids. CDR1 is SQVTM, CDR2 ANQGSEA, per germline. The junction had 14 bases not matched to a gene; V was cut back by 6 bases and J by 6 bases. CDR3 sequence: CSVTTQRGQGPEAFF. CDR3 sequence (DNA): TGCAGCGTGACAACCCAACGGGGACAGGGCCCTGAAGCTTTCTTT.

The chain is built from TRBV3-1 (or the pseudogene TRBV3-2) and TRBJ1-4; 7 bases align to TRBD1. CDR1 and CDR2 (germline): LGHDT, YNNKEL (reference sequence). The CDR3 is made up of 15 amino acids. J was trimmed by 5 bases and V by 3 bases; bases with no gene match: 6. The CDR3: CASSQMTGINEKLFF. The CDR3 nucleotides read TGTGCCAGCAGCCAGATGACAGGGATAAATGAAAAACTGTTTTTT.

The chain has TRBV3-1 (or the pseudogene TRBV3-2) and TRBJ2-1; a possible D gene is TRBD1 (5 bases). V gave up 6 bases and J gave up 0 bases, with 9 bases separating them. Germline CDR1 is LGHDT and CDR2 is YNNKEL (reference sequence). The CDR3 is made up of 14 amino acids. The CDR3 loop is CASSHDSSYNEQFF. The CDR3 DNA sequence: TGTGCCAGCAGTCATGACAGCTCCTACAATGAGCAGTTCTTC.

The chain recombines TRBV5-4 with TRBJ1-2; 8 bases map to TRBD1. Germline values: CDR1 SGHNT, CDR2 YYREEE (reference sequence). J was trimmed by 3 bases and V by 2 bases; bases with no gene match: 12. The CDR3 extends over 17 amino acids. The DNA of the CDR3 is TGTGCCAGCAGCTTCTCATCCGGGACAGGAGCCTACTATGGCTACACCTTC. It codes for CASSFSSGTGAYYGYTF. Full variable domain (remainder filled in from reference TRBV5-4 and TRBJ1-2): ETGVTQSPTHLIKTRGQQVTLRCSSQSGHNTVSWYQQALGQGPQFIFQYYREEENGRGNFPPRFSGLQFPNYSSELNVNALELDDSALYLCASSFSSGTGAYYGYTFGSGTRLTVV.

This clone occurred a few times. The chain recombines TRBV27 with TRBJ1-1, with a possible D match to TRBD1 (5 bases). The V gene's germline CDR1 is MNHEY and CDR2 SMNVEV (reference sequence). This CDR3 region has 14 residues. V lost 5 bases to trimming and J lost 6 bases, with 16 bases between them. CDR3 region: CASSPYQSGPEAFF. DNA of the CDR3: TGTGCCAGCAGTCCATATCAATCAGGGCCTGAAGCTTTCTTT.

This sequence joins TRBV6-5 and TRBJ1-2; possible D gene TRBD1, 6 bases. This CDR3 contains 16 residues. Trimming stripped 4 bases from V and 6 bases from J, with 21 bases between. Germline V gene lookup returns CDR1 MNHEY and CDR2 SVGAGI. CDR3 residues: CASSSATGVGSHGYTF. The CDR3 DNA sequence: TGTGCCAGCAGTTCCGCGACAGGAGTGGGGTCTCATGGCTACACCTTC.

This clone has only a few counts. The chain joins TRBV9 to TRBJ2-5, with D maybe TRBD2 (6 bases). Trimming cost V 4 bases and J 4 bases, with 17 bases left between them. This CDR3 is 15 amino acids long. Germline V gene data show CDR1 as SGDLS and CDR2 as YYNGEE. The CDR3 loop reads CASSPHLGTLETQYF. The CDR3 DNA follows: TGTGCCAGCAGCCCCCACCTTGGGACTCTAGAGACCCAGTACTTC.

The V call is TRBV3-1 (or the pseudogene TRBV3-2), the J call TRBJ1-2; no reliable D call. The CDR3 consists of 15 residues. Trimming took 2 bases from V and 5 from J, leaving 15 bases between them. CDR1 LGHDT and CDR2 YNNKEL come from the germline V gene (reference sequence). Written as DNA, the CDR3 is TGTGCCAGCAGCCAACGTCCTGGGAGAGGATATGGCTACACCTTC. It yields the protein CASSQRPGRGYGYTF.

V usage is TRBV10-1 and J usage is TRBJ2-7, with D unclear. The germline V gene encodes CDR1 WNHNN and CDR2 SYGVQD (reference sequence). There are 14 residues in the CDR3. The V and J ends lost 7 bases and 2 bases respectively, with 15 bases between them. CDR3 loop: CASTWRKTAYEQYF. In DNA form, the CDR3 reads TGCGCCAGCACCTGGAGAAAAACGGCCTACGAGCAGTACTTC.

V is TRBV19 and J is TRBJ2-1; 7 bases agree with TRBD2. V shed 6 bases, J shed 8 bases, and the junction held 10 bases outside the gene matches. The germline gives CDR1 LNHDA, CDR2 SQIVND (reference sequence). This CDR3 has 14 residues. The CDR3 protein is CASRPFTSDDEQFF. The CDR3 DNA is TGTGCCAGTAGACCTTTTACTAGCGACGATGAGCAGTTCTTC.

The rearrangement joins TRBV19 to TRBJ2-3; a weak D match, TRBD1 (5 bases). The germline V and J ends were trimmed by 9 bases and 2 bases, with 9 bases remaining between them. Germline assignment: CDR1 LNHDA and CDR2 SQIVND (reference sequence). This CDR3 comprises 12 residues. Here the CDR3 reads CASLGDTDTQYF. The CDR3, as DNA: TGTGCCAGCCTAGGGGACACAGATACGCAGTATTTT.

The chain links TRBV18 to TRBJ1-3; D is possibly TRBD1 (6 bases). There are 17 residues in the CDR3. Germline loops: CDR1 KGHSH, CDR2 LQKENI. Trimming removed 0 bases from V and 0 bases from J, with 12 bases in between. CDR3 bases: TGTGCCAGCTCACCACCCGGGGGGCCGCTCTCTGGAAACACCATATATTTT. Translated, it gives CASSPPGGPLSGNTIYF.

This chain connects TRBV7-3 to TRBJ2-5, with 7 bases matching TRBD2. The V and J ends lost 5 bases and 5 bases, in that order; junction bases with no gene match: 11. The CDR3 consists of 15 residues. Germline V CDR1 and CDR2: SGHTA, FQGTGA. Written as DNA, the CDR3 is TGTGCCAGCAGCCTCCAGGGAGGGGCCCCTGAGACCCAGTACTTC. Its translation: CASSLQGGAPETQYF.

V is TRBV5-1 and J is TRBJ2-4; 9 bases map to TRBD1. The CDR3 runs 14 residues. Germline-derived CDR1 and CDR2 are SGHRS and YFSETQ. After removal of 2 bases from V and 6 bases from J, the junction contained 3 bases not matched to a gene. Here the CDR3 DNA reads TGCGCCAGCAGCTTCCCGGGACAGGGAAACATTCAGTACTTC. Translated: CASSFPGQGNIQYF.

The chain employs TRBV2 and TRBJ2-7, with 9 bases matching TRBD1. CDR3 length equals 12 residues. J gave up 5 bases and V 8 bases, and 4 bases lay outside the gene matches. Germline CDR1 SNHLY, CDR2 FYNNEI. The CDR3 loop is CASEGQGHEQYF. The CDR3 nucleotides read TGTGCCAGCGAGGGACAGGGACACGAGCAGTACTTC. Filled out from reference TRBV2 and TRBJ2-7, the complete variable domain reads EPEVTQTPSHQVTQMGQEVILRCVPISNHLYFYWYRQILGQKVEFLVSFYNNEISEKSEIFDDQFSVERPDGSNFTLKIRSTKLEDSAMYFCASEGQGHEQYFGPGTRLTVT.

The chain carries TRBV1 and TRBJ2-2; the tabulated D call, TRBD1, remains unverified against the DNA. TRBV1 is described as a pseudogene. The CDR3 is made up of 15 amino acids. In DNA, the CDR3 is TGCACCAGCAGGGGCGGGACAGGAGGTTGCGGGGAGCTGTTTTTT. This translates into CTSRGGTGGCGELFF.

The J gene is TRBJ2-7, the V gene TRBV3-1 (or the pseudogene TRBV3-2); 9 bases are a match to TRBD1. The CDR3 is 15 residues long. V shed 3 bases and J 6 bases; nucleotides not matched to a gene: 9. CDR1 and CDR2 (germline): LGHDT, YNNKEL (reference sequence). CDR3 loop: CASSHGTGNWVEQYF. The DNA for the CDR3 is TGTGCCAGCAGCCACGGGACAGGGAATTGGGTCGAGCAGTACTTC.

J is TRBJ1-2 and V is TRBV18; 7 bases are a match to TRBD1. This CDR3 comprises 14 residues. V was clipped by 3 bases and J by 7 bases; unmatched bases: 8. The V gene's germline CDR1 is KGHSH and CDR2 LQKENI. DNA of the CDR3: TGTGCCAGCTCACCCCCTGACAGGGATCGTGGCTACACCTTC. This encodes CASSPPDRDRGYTF.

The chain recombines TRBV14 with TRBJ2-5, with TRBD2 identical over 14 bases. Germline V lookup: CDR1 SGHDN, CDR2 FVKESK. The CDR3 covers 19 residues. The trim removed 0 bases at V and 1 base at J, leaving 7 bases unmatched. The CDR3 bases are TGTGCCAGCAGCCAAGATCTGACTAGCGGGGGGGCCTTCCAAGAGACCCAGTACTTC. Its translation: CASSQDLTSGGAFQETQYF.

The chain's CDR3 is CASSLAYPGQGGLNTEAFF. CDR3 bases: TGTGCCAGCAGCTTAGCGTATCCGGGACAGGGGGGCTTGAACACTGAAGCTTTCTTT. The chain has TRBV7-6 and TRBJ1-1, with 11 bases identical to TRBD1. The CDR3 contains 19 residues. V lost 0 bases, J lost 0 bases, and 9 bases stayed unmatched. Germline V gene lookup returns CDR1 SGHVS and CDR2 FNYEAQ. Full variable domain (outside the CDR3, taken from reference TRBV7-6 and TRBJ1-1): GAGVSQSPRYKVTKRGQDVALRCDPISGHVSLYWYRQALGQGPEFLTYFNYEAQQDKSGLPNDRFSAERPEGSISTLTIQRTEQRDSAMYRCASSLAYPGQGGLNTEAFFGQGTRLTVV.

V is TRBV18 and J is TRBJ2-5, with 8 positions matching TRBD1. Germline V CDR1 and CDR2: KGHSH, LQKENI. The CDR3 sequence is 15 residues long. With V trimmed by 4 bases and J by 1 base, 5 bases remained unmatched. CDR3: CASSLGQAAQETQYF. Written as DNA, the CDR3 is TGTGCCAGCTCACTGGGACAGGCAGCCCAAGAGACCCAGTACTTC.

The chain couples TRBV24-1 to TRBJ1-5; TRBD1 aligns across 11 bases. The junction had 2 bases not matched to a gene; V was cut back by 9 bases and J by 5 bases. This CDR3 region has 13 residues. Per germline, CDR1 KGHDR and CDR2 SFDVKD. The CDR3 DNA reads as TGTGCCACCCAGGGACAGGGGGATCAGCCCCAGCATTTT. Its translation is CATQGQGDQPQHF.

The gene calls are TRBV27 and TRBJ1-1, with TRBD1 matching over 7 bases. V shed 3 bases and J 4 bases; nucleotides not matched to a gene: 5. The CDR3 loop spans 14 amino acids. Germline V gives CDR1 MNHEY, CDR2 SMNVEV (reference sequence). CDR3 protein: CASSLRGRGTEAFF. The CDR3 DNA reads TGTGCCAGCAGTTTGAGGGGGCGTGGCACTGAAGCTTTCTTT.

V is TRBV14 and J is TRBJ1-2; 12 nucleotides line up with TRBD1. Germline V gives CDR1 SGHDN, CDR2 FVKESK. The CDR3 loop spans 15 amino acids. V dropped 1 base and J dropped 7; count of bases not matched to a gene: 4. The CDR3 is CASSQVGTGGLGYTF. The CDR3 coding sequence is TGTGCCAGCAGCCAAGTCGGGACAGGGGGCCTTGGCTACACCTTC.

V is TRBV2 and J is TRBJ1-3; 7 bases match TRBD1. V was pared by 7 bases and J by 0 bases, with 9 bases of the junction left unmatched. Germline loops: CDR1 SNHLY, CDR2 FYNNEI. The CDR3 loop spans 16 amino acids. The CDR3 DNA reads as TGTGCCAGCACCCGGGACAGTACGCGCTCTGGAAACACCATATATTTT. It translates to CASTRDSTRSGNTIYF.

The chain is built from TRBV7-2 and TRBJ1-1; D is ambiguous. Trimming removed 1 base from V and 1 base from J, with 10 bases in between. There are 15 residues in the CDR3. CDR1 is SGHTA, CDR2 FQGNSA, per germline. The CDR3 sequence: CASSLVSDSNTEAFF. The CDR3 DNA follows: TGTGCCAGCAGCTTAGTGTCAGATTCGAACACTGAAGCTTTCTTT.

CDR3 residues: CASSASGTNTGELFF. The CDR3 nucleotides are TGTGCCAGCAGCGCGAGCGGGACGAACACCGGGGAGCTGTTTTTT. The rearrangement uses TRBV9 and TRBJ2-2; 7 bases match TRBD2. Germline assignment: CDR1 SGDLS and CDR2 YYNGEE. V shed 3 bases and J 0 bases; nucleotides not matched to a gene: 2. This CDR3 has 15 residues.

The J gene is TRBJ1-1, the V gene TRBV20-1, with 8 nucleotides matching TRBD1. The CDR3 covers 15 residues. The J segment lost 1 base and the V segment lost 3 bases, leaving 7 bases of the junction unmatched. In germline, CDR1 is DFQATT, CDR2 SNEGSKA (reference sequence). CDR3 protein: CSASGTGYKNTEAFF. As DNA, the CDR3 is TGCAGTGCTAGTGGGACAGGCTACAAGAACACTGAAGCTTTCTTT.

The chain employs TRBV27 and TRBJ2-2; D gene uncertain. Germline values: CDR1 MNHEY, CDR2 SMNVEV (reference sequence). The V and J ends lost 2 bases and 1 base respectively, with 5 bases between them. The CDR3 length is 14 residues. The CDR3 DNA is TGTGCCAGCAGTTTAGGCAGGAACACCGGGGAGCTGTTTTTT. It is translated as CASSLGRNTGELFF.

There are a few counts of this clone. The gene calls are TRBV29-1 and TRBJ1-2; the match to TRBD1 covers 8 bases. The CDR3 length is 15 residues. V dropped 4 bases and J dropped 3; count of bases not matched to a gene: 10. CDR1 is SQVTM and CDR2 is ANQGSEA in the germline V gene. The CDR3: CSVGSNGQGDYGYTF. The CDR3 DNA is TGCAGCGTTGGGTCCAACGGACAGGGCGACTATGGCTACACCTTC.